This passage covers 10 T cell receptor beta chains from one sample sequenced in a study of T cells in tuberculosis. The data were produced by immunoSEQ multiplex PCR, yet TCRdb's version contains in-frame clones alone and is incomplete. The sample includes roughly 45,000 clones, approximately 94% of them seen just once. What was sequenced was PBMCs. Receptor source: a donor aged 10-35 years with latent tuberculosis or without tuberculosis infection. Some clones in this sample may be carry-over from other donors' samples.

The rearrangement joins TRBV7-2 to TRBJ2-2, with a possible D match to TRBD1 (5 bases). The germline V and J ends were trimmed by 7 bases and 6 bases, with 18 bases remaining between them. The CDR3 extends over 15 amino acids. Germline V gene data show CDR1 as SGHTA and CDR2 as FQGNSA. The CDR3 sequence: CASTLGARPSGELFF. CDR3 nucleotide sequence: TGTGCCAGCACCCTAGGGGCAAGGCCCTCCGGGGAGCTGTTTTTT.

This chain connects TRBV7-3 to TRBJ1-1; 8 bases match TRBD1. The germline CDR1 and CDR2 sequences are SGHTA and FQGTGA. The CDR3 length is 15 residues. V trimming: 2 bases; J trimming: 1 base; junction bases outside the gene matches: 3. The CDR3 loop is CASSLGQGANTEAFF. In nucleotides, the CDR3 is TGTGCCAGCAGCTTAGGACAGGGAGCGAACACTGAAGCTTTCTTT.

The table lists this clone with a few counts. The J gene is TRBJ1-5, the V gene TRBV27; the match to TRBD1 covers 7 bases. From germline, CDR1 is MNHEY and CDR2 SMNVEV (reference sequence). The CDR3 extends over 17 amino acids. V lost 6 bases and J lost 0; bases outside the gene matches: 11. CDR3 bases: TGTGCCAGCAGCTGGGACAGCCCAATCTGTAGCAATCAGCCCCAGCATTTT. Translated, it gives CASSWDSPICSNQPQHF.

V and J are TRBV28 and TRBJ2-1; D not certain. The CDR3 is 13 residues long. V shed 3 bases and J shed 4 bases, with 7 bases lying between them. Germline CDR1 MDHEN, CDR2 SYDVKM. The CDR3: CASSFGSYNEQFF. The DNA of the CDR3 is TGTGCCAGCAGTTTTGGCAGTTACAATGAGCAGTTCTTC.

CDR3 region: CASRTPGAGYGYTF. The DNA of the CDR3 is TGTGCCAGCAGAACCCCAGGGGCAGGCTATGGCTACACCTTC. V gene TRBV28 combines with J gene TRBJ1-2; D possibly corresponds to TRBD1 (6 bases). Germline CDR1 and CDR2: MDHEN and SYDVKM. V gave up 6 bases and J gave up 4 bases, with 15 bases separating them. This CDR3 comprises 14 residues.

The chain links TRBV6-5 to TRBJ2-1; unclear D gene. In germline, CDR1 is MNHEY, CDR2 SVGAGI. The V and J ends lost 5 bases and 9 bases respectively, with 17 bases between them. This CDR3 has 14 amino acids. This chain's CDR3 is CASSPGPREGEQFF. The DNA for the CDR3 is TGTGCCAGCAGTCCTGGGCCTCGTGAAGGTGAGCAGTTCTTC.

The V and J genes are TRBV7-2 and TRBJ2-2, with D hard to call. CDR1 and CDR2 from the germline V gene are SGHTA and FQGNSA. Trimming took 0 bases from V and 6 from J, leaving 11 bases between them. The CDR3 has 15 residues. The CDR3 spells CASSLAATNAGELFF. CDR3 nucleotides: TGTGCCAGCAGCTTAGCCGCTACCAACGCCGGGGAGCTGTTTTTT. The whole variable domain, filled in from reference TRBV7-2 and TRBJ2-2, reads GAGVSQSPSNKVTEKGKDVELRCDPISGHTALYWYRQSLGQGLEFLIYFQGNSAPDKSGLPSDRFSAERTGGSVSTLTIQRTQQEDSAVYLCASSLAATNAGELFFGEGSRLTVL.

The V call is TRBV28, the J call TRBJ1-1; 7 bases agree with TRBD1. CDR3 length equals 15 residues. Germline V gene sequence: CDR1 MDHEN, CDR2 SYDVKM. Unmatched junction bases numbered 10, after V lost 8 bases and J lost 1 base. The CDR3 coding sequence is TGTGCCAGCGGACCCACAGGGGTGGGGAACACTGAAGCTTTCTTT. Translating gives CASGPTGVGNTEAFF.

The rearrangement links TRBV9 to TRBJ2-2; 10 bases are a match to TRBD1. CDR3 length: 18 amino acids. V lost 3 bases and J lost 2; bases outside the gene matches: 10. The V gene's germline CDR1 is SGDLS and CDR2 YYNGEE. CDR3 protein: CASSAGTGVGFNTGELFF. The CDR3 coding sequence is TGTGCCAGCAGCGCCGGGACAGGGGTTGGTTTCAACACCGGGGAGCTGTTTTTT.

The chain links TRBV10-1 to TRBJ2-3, with 16 bases that match TRBD2. The CDR3 runs 18 residues. The junction had 6 bases not matched to a gene; V was cut back by 3 bases and J by 3 bases. CDR1 and CDR2 from the germline V gene are WNHNN and SYGVQD (reference sequence). CDR3 in amino acids: CASSDPGTSGRGTDTQYF. CDR3 bases: TGCGCCAGCAGTGATCCCGGGACTAGCGGGAGGGGGACAGATACGCAGTATTTT.